The 19 T cell receptor beta chains below were found in one sample sequenced in a study of blood T cell repertoires in COVID-19 (dated by TCRdb to about 2020). Libraries came from the immunoSEQ multiplex PCR assay. Held by TCRdb, this immuneACCESS table contains in-frame sequences only and omits some clones. Under half of the omission traces to an unresolved V gene where checked; the cause of the rest is unknown. This sample holds 250,000 to 300,000 clones; 88% were observed only once. Jointly, the top ten make up around 0.91% of the sample. Sequenced sample: peripheral blood. The receptors here all came from a woman in her 40s who had recovered from COVID-19.

The genes are TRBV29-1 and TRBJ1-1; D is ambiguous. The CDR3 sequence is 11 residues long. Germline V gene sequence: CDR1 SQVTM, CDR2 ANQGSEA. V was clipped by 5 bases and J by 0 bases, with 4 bases between them. The CDR3 nucleotides read TGCAGCGTTCGGGTGAACACTGAAGCTTTCTTT. Translation gives CSVRVNTEAFF.

The CDR3 region has the DNA TGTGCCAGTAGTGAGGGTCAGGACTATGGCTACACCTTC. This codes for CASSEGQDYGYTF. This chain links TRBV19 with TRBJ1-2; D gene ambiguous. The CDR3 runs 13 residues. Germline lookup yields CDR1 LNHDA and CDR2 SQIVND (reference sequence). Trimming took off 5 bases at V and 3 bases at J, with 10 bases between the two ends.

This clone has only one observation. The chain employs TRBV29-1 and TRBJ1-3; D not certain. Germline V CDR1 and CDR2: SQVTM, ANQGSEA. V dropped 4 bases and J dropped 4 bases, with 8 bases sitting between them. The CDR3 loop spans 12 amino acids. For the CDR3, the DNA is TGCAGCGTTGGGGCACCGGGAAACACCATATATTTT. Translation: CSVGAPGNTIYF.

The chain uses TRBV7-9 and TRBJ1-5, with D maybe TRBD1 (6 bases). The CDR3 runs 16 residues. In germline, CDR1 is SEHNR, CDR2 FQNEAQ (reference sequence). The V end lost 6 bases, the J end lost 5 bases, and 20 bases lay between the germline ends. The CDR3 here is CASSKAGGVMHQPQHF. Written as DNA, the CDR3 is TGTGCCAGCAGTAAGGCGGGGGGCGTTATGCATCAGCCCCAGCATTTT.

The chain is built from TRBV24-1 and TRBJ2-1; perhaps TRBD2 as D (5 bases). Germline CDR1 is KGHDR and CDR2 is SFDVKD. CDR3 length: 13 residues. Trimming stripped 2 bases from V and 9 bases from J, with 10 bases between. The DNA of the CDR3 is TGTGCCACCAGTGATTCGGGGTTTACTGAGCAGTTCTTC. It codes for CATSDSGFTEQFF.

The chain has TRBV4-2 and TRBJ1-4; TRBD1 aligns across 12 bases. V lost 1 base and J lost 14; bases outside the gene matches: 8. Germline lookup yields CDR1 LGHNA and CDR2 YNFKEQ. This CDR3 spans 15 amino acids. The DNA of the CDR3 is TGTGCCAGCAGCCAAGCCGGGACAGGGGGCGCCCGGCTGTTTTTT. Its protein product is CASSQAGTGGARLFF.

The chain uses TRBV24-1 and TRBJ1-2; TRBD1 aligns across 7 bases. The CDR3 spans 16 residues. The germline V gene has CDR1 KGHDR and CDR2 SFDVKD. The ends lost 5 bases at V and 2 bases at J; junction bases unmatched: 10. CDR3 sequence: CATSGYDRASNYGYTF. In DNA form, the CDR3 reads TGTGCCACCAGTGGCTATGACAGGGCTTCAAACTATGGCTACACCTTC.

The rearrangement uses TRBV6-5 and TRBJ1-1, with D perhaps matching TRBD1 (5 bases). V lost 7 bases to trimming and J lost 5 bases, with 11 bases between them. CDR3 length: 12 residues. Germline V gene lookup returns CDR1 MNHEY and CDR2 SVGAGI. This chain's CDR3 is CASMTVRTEAFF. The CDR3 region has the DNA TGTGCCAGCATGACAGTTCGAACTGAAGCTTTCTTT.

The chain couples TRBV7-2 to TRBJ2-5, with TRBD2 identical over 8 bases. Germline CDR1 and CDR2: SGHTA and FQGNSA. The trim removed 5 bases at V and 5 bases at J, leaving 16 bases unmatched. The CDR3 spans 17 residues. The CDR3 is CASSPRRGGRRGETQYF. In DNA form, the CDR3 reads TGTGCCAGCAGCCCTCGTCGGGGGGGGCGGAGGGGTGAGACCCAGTACTTC.

V and J are TRBV6-2 or TRBV6-3 and TRBJ1-2; tentatively, D is TRBD1 (5 bases). The CDR3 loop spans 12 amino acids. Germline V gene sequence: CDR1 MNHEY, CDR2 SVGEGT. Trimming removed 6 bases from V and 4 bases from J, with 9 bases in between. CDR3 loop: CASSDDSYGYTF. The CDR3 nucleotides read TGTGCCAGCAGCGACGACAGCTATGGCTACACCTTC.

The chain is built from TRBV4-1 and TRBJ1-4, with D perhaps TRBD1 (6 bases). Germline lookup yields CDR1 MGHRA and CDR2 YSYEKL. This CDR3 has 15 residues. Trimming cost V 4 bases and J 4 bases, with 13 bases left between them. This chain's CDR3 is CASSRTDSLNEKLFF. CDR3 in DNA: TGCGCCAGCAGCCGTACGGACAGCCTTAATGAAAAACTGTTTTTT.

The chain joins TRBV5-1 to TRBJ1-1; a weak D match, TRBD1 (6 bases). This CDR3 spans 15 amino acids. V was trimmed by 0 bases and J by 4 bases, leaving 13 bases between them. CDR1 and CDR2 (germline): SGHRS, YFSETQ. CDR3 sequence reads: CASSLDGGGATEAFF. The CDR3 DNA sequence: TGCGCCAGCAGCTTGGATGGGGGGGGCGCCACTGAAGCTTTCTTT.

CDR3 protein: CASSYDRGANEQFF. The DNA of the CDR3 is TGTGCCAGCAGTTACGACAGGGGGGCGAATGAGCAGTTCTTC. The chain carries TRBV6-2 or TRBV6-3 and TRBJ2-1; TRBD1 aligns across 9 bases. CDR3 size: 14 residues. The trim removed 2 bases at V and 7 bases at J, leaving 3 bases unmatched. Germline CDR1 reads MNHEY; CDR2 reads SVGEGT.

The chain links TRBV9 to TRBJ2-1; TRBD2 agrees at 7 bases. The CDR3 totals 14 residues. V gave up 2 bases and J gave up 3 bases; unmatched junction bases: 2. Germline V gives CDR1 SGDLS, CDR2 YYNGEE. This chain's CDR3 is CASSVASGYNEQFF. The CDR3, as DNA: TGTGCCAGCAGCGTGGCTAGCGGCTACAATGAGCAGTTCTTC.

J is TRBJ2-7 and V is TRBV6-5; 7 bases align to TRBD1. Germline CDR1 MNHEY, CDR2 SVGAGI. The CDR3 runs 15 residues. V lost 6 bases, J lost 3 bases, and 11 bases stayed unmatched. CDR3 nucleotides: TGTGCCAGCAGCCGGACAGGCTTAGGGGTCTACGAGCAGTACGTC. Translating it yields CASSRTGLGVYEQYV.

The V gene is TRBV7-3, the J gene TRBJ2-1; D is uncertain. Trimming removed 2 bases at V and 10 bases at J, with 12 bases between. Germline assignment: CDR1 SGHTA and CDR2 FQGTGA. The CDR3 is 13 amino acids. The CDR3 loop reads CASSLLAQAEQFF. The CDR3 DNA reads as TGTGCCAGCAGCTTATTGGCCCAGGCGGAGCAGTTCTTC.

The rearrangement uses TRBV4-1 and TRBJ2-2; 9 bases line up with TRBD1. Germline V CDR1 and CDR2: MGHRA, YSYEKL. V lost 4 bases to trimming and J lost 3 bases; unmatched junction nucleotides: 6. The CDR3 sequence is 16 residues long. The CDR3 sequence: CASSLWTGAHTGELFF. The CDR3 DNA reads TGCGCCAGCAGCCTGTGGACAGGGGCACACACCGGGGAGCTGTTTTTT.

As for this clone: Other DNA sequences of this sample code for an identical CDR3. The chain employs TRBV9 and TRBJ2-1, with D maybe TRBD2 (7 bases). This CDR3 spans 14 amino acids. V gave up 2 bases and J gave up 4 bases, with 10 bases separating them. Germline assignment: CDR1 SGDLS and CDR2 YYNGEE. The CDR3 is CASSVGGTYNEQFF. The CDR3 nucleotides read TGTGCCAGCAGCGTGGGAGGGACATACAATGAGCAGTTCTTC.

V usage is TRBV18 and J usage is TRBJ2-2; possible D gene TRBD2, 5 bases. The CDR3 totals 17 residues. V lost 3 bases and J lost 1, with 15 bases in between. The V gene's germline CDR1 is KGHSH and CDR2 LQKENI. In nucleotides, the CDR3 is TGTGCCAGCTCACCCTTGGGGTACCGGGGGAACACCGGGGAGCTGTTTTTT. This translates into CASSPLGYRGNTGELFF.